This T cell receptor beta chain emerged from a study of CD8+ T cells in alopecia areata (dated by TCRdb to 2016 to 2018). In terms of the full investigation: Treated patients were enrolled in an open-label pilot trial of oral tofacitinib at 5 to 10 mg twice daily for moderate-to-severe alopecia areata. The study used high-throughput TCRbeta sequencing to examine T cell clonal expansion in alopecia areata, in both the C3H/HeJ mouse model and human patients. Scalp clonality was compared across normal scalp (n=4), patchy alopecia areata scalp (n=8), and alopecia totalis/universalis scalp (n=8). TCRbeta CDR3 regions were amplified by immunoSEQ multiplex PCR using 35 Vbeta forward and 13 Jbeta reverse primers. The RNA source kit depended on sample type: the PAXgene miRNA kit for fixed scalp, the miRNeasy kit for PBMCs, and the RNeasy kit for mouse skin. Biopsies were taken from tofacitinib-treated patients at baseline and at 4 and 24 weeks of treatment, and a later scalp biopsy was taken in several of the tofacitinib-treated patients. Patients stayed on tofacitinib for 6 to 18 months and then had 6 months of follow-up off drug so that delayed response and recurrence could be assessed. Scalp tissue and sorted CD4+ and CD8+ peripheral blood T cells from patchy and totalis/universalis alopecia areata patients and from healthy controls were covered by human TCRbeta sequencing.

The CDR3 goes from the cysteine to the phenylalanine over 11 residues. Only the CDR3 region is kept as DNA, spanning 33 bases read in frame from base 1. V is reduced by 10 bases and J by 4 bases, leaving a spacing of 7 bases between them. CDR1 and CDR2 (SGHTA, FQGNSA) derive from the germline V gene. For this clone: What this receptor recognizes is not known. No much larger clonotype is one base removed from it; base qualities were not supplied.

Study-wide conclusions, independent of this receptor: Unlike mouse skin, which is dominated by gammadelta T cells, normal human skin has resident alphabeta T cells that are also sequenced, and this complicates analysis of the scalp TCR repertoire. TCR sequences shared between patients were less clear than in mice, possibly partly because of HLA diversity in the patient population. Higher clonality and more expanded CD8+ clones were observed in lesional scalp than in normal scalp, particularly in alopecia totalis/universalis, a finding suggestive of antigenic drive.

This sample's time point label indicates: baseline before oral tofacitinib. Peripheral blood and lesional scalp punch biopsies were obtained from patients with alopecia areata. PBMCs were isolated by density centrifugation and stained for CD3, CD4 and CD8, after which CD4+ and CD8+ T cells were sorted on a FACSAria. Libraries came from the immunoSEQ multiplex PCR assay. For TCR sequencing, RNA was extracted from every sample and reverse transcribed into cDNA to serve as template. SuperScript III was used to make first-strand cDNA, primed with a 2:1 mix of oligo-dT and random hexamers. A synthetic immune receptor repertoire was used to measure amplification bias, and any remaining bias was corrected computationally. The original pipeline was this. Raw reads were preprocessed to remove errors, and CDR3 was defined according to IMGT conventions as the region from the conserved cysteine to phenylalanine. Clonality was computed as 1 minus the Shannon entropy, with the entropy normalized by log2 of the number of productive unique TCRs. Whether each scalp clone was CD4 or CD8 was inferred by checking scalp TCRbeta sequences against the CD4 and CD8 repertoires from sorted blood. Imported from immuneACCESS, the table was reduced by TCRdb to in-frame sequences with V and J called. These copies leave out some clones; in studies compared against another copy, an unresolved V gene accounts for under half, and the cause of the remainder is not known. V and J calls and clone size are given by that table; D and trimming were obtained from the DNA. The sample profile shows around 250,000 clones; under 70% of them were found once. Of the sample, roughly 1.2% is held by the ten largest clones.

This TCR was recovered from a human donor with alopecia areata. The sequencing here drew on CD4+ T cells sorted from blood, taken at week 0. The chain is encoded by TRBV7-2 joined to TRBJ2-2; the best D guess is TRBD1, with 5 bases matching. The DNA reads TGTGCCACAGGGTTCACCGGGGAGCTGTTTTTT. This yields the protein CATGFTGELFF.